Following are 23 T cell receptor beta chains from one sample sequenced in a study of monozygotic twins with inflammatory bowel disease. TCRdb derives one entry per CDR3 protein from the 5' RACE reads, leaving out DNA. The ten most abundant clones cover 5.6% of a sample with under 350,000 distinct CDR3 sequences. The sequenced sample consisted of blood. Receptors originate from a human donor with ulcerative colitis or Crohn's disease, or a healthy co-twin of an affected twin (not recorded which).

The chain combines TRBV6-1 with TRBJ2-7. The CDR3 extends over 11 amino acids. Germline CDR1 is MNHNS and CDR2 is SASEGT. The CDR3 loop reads CASTFTYEQYF.

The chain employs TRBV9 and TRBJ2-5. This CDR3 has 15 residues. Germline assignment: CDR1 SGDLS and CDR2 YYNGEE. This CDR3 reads CASSVFFTAEETQYF.

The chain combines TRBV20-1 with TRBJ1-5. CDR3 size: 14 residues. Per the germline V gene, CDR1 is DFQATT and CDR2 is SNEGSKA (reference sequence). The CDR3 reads CSARDPTGNQPQHF.

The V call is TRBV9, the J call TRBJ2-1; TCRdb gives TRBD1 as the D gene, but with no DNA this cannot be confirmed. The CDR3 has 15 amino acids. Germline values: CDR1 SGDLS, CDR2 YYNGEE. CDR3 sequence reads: CASSPRTGMNNEQFF.

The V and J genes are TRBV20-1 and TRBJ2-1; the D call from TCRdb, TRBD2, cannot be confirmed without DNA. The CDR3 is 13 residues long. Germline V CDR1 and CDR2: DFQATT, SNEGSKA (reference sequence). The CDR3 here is CSAEAGVGNEQFF.

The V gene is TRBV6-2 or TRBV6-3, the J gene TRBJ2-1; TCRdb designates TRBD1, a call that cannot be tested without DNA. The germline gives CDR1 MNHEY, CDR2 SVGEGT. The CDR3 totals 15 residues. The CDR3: CASSYSGQGVDEQFF.

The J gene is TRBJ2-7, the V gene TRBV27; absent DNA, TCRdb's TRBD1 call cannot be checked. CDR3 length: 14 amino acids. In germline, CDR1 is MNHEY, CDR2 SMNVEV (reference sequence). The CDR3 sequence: CASSPRTGNYEQYF.

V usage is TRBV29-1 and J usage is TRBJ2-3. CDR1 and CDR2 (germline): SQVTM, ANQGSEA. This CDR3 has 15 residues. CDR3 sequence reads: CSVVPALIDTDTQYF.

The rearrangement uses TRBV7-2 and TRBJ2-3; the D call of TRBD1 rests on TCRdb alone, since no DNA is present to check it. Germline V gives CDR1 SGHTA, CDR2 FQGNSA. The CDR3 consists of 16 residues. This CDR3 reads CASSLSTGGVLGTQYF.

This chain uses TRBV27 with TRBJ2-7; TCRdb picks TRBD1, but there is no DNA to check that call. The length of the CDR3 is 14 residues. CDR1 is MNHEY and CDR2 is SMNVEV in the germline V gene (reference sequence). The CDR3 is CASSFGAGKDEQYF.

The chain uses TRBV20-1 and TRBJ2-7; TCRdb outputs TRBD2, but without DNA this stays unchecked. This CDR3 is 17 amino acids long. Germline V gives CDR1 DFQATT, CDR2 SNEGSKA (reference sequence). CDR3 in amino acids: CSAPGLAGIRKSYEQYF.

CDR3 amino acids: CSATLLGAGNQPQHF. This rearrangement joins TRBV20-1 to TRBJ1-5; TCRdb proposes TRBD1, but this gene call is untestable without DNA. Germline CDR1 and CDR2: DFQATT and SNEGSKA (reference sequence). The CDR3 has 15 residues.

CDR3 region: CASRRLGKSYEQYF. This rearrangement joins TRBV12-3 or TRBV12-4 to TRBJ2-7. This CDR3 is 14 amino acids long.

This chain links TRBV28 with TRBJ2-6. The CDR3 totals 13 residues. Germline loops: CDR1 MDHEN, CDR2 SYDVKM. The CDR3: CASKVTGANVLTF. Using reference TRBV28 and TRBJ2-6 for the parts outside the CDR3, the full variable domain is DVKVTQSSRYLVKRTGEKVFLECVQDMDHENMFWYRQDPGLGLRLIYFSYDVKMKEKGDIPEGYSVSREKKERFSLILESASTNQTSMYLCASKVTGANVLTFGAGSRLTVL.

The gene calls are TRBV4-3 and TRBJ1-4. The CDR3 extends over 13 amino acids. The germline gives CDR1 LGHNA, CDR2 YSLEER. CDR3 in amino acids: CASSQELNEKLFF.

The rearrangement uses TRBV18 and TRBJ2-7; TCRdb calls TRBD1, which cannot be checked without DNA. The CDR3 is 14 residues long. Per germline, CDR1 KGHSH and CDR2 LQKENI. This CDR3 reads CASSDIRDRYEQYF.

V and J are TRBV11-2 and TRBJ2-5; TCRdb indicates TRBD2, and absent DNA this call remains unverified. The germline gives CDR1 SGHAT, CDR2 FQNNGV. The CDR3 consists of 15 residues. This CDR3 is CASSPPWEGLETQYF.

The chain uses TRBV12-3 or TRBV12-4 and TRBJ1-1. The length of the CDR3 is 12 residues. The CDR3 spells CASSHLNTEAFF.

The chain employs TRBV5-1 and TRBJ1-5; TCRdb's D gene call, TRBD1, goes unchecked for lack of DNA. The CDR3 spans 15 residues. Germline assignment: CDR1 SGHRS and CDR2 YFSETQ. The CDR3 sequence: CASSLGGLFGEPQHF.

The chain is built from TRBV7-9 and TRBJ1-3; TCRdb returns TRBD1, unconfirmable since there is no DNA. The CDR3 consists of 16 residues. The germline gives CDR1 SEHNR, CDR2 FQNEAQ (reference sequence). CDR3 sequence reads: CASNPSRDPSGNTIYF.

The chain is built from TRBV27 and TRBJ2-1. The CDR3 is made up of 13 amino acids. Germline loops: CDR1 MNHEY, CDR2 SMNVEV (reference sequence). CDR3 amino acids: CASSSHTYNEQFF.

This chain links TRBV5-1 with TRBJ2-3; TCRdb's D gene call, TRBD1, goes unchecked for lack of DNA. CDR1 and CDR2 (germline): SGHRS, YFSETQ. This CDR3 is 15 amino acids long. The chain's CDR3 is CASSQPGRSTDTQYF.

The CDR3 sequence: CAISEKYEQYF. The chain combines TRBV10-3 with TRBJ2-7. Per the germline V gene, CDR1 is ENHRY and CDR2 is SYGVKD. The CDR3 consists of 11 residues.